The 13 T cell receptor beta chains below all came from one sample that was sequenced in a study of monozygotic twins with inflammatory bowel disease. Following a re-call of the 5' RACE reads, TCRdb has one entry per CDR3 protein and lacks DNA. The listing records some 440,000 distinct CDR3 sequences. Sequencing used blood. The receptors were gathered from a human donor with ulcerative colitis or Crohn's disease, or a healthy co-twin of an affected twin (not recorded which).

The J gene is TRBJ2-3, the V gene TRBV4-1; TCRdb names TRBD2, which stays unverified in the absence of DNA. This CDR3 has 18 amino acids. Per germline, CDR1 MGHRA and CDR2 YSYEKL. The CDR3 sequence is CASSQDWTSGGSADTQYF.

The chain recombines TRBV9 with TRBJ2-7; the TCRdb D gene call, TRBD1, has no DNA to confirm it. Germline CDR1 reads SGDLS; CDR2 reads YYNGEE. The CDR3 is 16 amino acids. CDR3 residues: CASSGGQGHRVYEQYF.

The chain carries TRBV7-8 and TRBJ1-2; TCRdb outputs TRBD1, but without DNA this stays unchecked. The germline CDR1 and CDR2 sequences are SGHVS and FQNEAQ. The CDR3 sequence is 14 residues long. The CDR3 sequence is CASSRQVDNYGYTF.

The rearrangement links TRBV2 to TRBJ2-1; TCRdb picks TRBD2, but there is no DNA to check that call. The CDR3 consists of 14 residues. Germline assignment: CDR1 SNHLY and CDR2 FYNNEI. The CDR3 region is CASRGSSGVYEQFF.

The gene calls are TRBV5-1 and TRBJ1-4. The CDR3 spans 14 residues. The germline V gene has CDR1 SGHRS and CDR2 YFSETQ. This CDR3 is CASSPAGLNEKLFF.

J is TRBJ1-1 and V is TRBV29-1; TCRdb lists TRBD1, though no DNA is available to test this call. The length of the CDR3 is 14 residues. Germline assignment: CDR1 SQVTM and CDR2 ANQGSEA. This CDR3 is CSVEMVIGQGEAFF.

The CDR3 loop reads CASSRTSGRSDTGELFF. V usage is TRBV5-1 and J usage is TRBJ2-2; TCRdb calls TRBD2, which cannot be checked without DNA. Germline V gene lookup returns CDR1 SGHRS and CDR2 YFSETQ. This CDR3 region has 17 residues.

V usage is TRBV2 and J usage is TRBJ1-5. The length of the CDR3 is 15 residues. The germline gives CDR1 SNHLY, CDR2 FYNNEI. This chain's CDR3 is CASSEAGYSNQPQHF.

The chain is built from TRBV13 and TRBJ1-1; TCRdb names TRBD1, which stays unverified in the absence of DNA. Germline-derived CDR1 and CDR2 are PRHDT and FYEKMQ (reference sequence). The CDR3 loop spans 14 amino acids. The CDR3 region is CASSLDSGDTEAFF.

The rearrangement joins TRBV3-1 to TRBJ1-2; the D call from TCRdb, TRBD1, cannot be confirmed without DNA. The CDR3 loop spans 15 amino acids. Looked up from germline, CDR1 is LGHDT and CDR2 is YNNKEL (reference sequence). The CDR3 reads CASSLQGTGNYGYTF.

The chain employs TRBV5-1 and TRBJ2-1; TCRdb names TRBD1, which stays unverified in the absence of DNA. The CDR3 consists of 15 residues. Germline V gene sequence: CDR1 SGHRS, CDR2 YFSETQ. The CDR3 here is CASSVRQGALDEQFF.

This sequence joins TRBV2 and TRBJ1-1; without DNA, the TCRdb call of TRBD1 cannot be checked. The germline V gene encodes CDR1 SNHLY and CDR2 FYNNEI. The CDR3 extends over 13 amino acids. CDR3 amino acids: CASRMTGSTEAFF.

The chain recombines TRBV13 with TRBJ2-7; with no DNA, the TCRdb D assignment of TRBD1 cannot be verified. Germline V gene data show CDR1 as PRHDT and CDR2 as FYEKMQ (reference sequence). This CDR3 region has 14 residues. The chain's CDR3 is CASSAYRSNYEQYF.